The 6 T cell receptor beta chains reported below all come from one sample, sequenced in a study of response to subunit inactivated influenza vaccine. MiXCR, run by TCRdb on the RT-PCR reads, gives a single entry per CDR3 protein. Of 650,000 to 850,000 distinct CDR3 sequences listed, more than 11% were seen once; the top ten hold approximately 6.5%. Sequencing was performed on PBMCs from blood, taken 14 to 15 days before vaccination. The receptors come from a man aged 50-59 years who received an inactivated influenza vaccine.

The rearrangement links TRBV20-1 to TRBJ1-2, with D uncertain. V lost 6 bases and J lost 0, with 20 bases in between. Germline loops: CDR1 DFQATT, CDR2 SNEGSKA (reference sequence). There are 16 residues in the CDR3. The CDR3 DNA is TGCAGTGCCCCACTCCGCCCAGGTTCCCCTAACTATGGCTACACCTTC. This codes for CSAPLRPGSPNYGYTF.

As concerns this clonotype: At one of its ends the junction is not consistent with the germline gene, which may arise from a read error. This chain connects TRBV12-3 or TRBV12-4 to TRBJ1-1; 8 bases are shared with TRBD1. CDR3 length: 14 residues. The chain's CDR3 is CASSLQGANSEAFF. The CDR3 DNA reads as TGTGCCAGCAGTTTACAGGGGGCGAACTCTGAAGCTTTCTTT.

The gene calls are TRBV12-3 or TRBV12-4 and TRBJ1-5; D is ambiguous. With 6 bases removed from V and 8 bases from J, the gap between germline ends came to 11 bases. The length of the CDR3 is 12 residues. This chain's CDR3 is CASSRVMEPQHF. CDR3 DNA: TGTGCCAGCAGCCGCGTAATGGAGCCCCAGCATTTT.

The rearrangement links TRBV7-9 to TRBJ2-7; TRBD2 agrees at 11 bases. The germline CDR1 and CDR2 sequences are SEHNR and FQNEAQ (reference sequence). V lost 5 bases, J lost 6 bases, and 6 bases stayed unmatched. The CDR3 extends over 14 amino acids. The CDR3 region has the DNA TGTGCCAGCAGCAATAGCGGGGGGGCAGCCGAGCAGTACTTC. Translating it yields CASSNSGGAAEQYF. The variable domain in full, with the rest retrieved from reference TRBV7-9 and TRBJ2-7, is DTGVSQNPRHKITKRGQNVTFRCDPISEHNRLYWYRQTLGQGPEFLTYFQNEAQLEKSRLLSDRFSAERPKGSFSTLEIQRTEQGDSAMYLCASSNSGGAAEQYFGPGTRLTVT.

This clonotype was found a few times. This sequence joins TRBV3-1 and TRBJ2-1, with a weak D call TRBD2 (6 bases). Germline V gene lookup returns CDR1 LGHDT and CDR2 YNNKEL (reference sequence). Trimming pared 5 bases from V and 2 bases from J, leaving 25 bases between. The CDR3 runs 19 residues. This CDR3 is CASSVETGFPGDPYNEQFF. CDR3 nucleotides: TGTGCCAGCAGCGTAGAGACGGGTTTTCCGGGAGACCCCTACAATGAGCAGTTCTTC.

V gene TRBV7-2 combines with J gene TRBJ2-7; 8 bases fit TRBD1. With V trimmed by 5 bases and J by 3 bases, 9 bases remained unmatched. This CDR3 has 15 amino acids. Germline V gene lookup returns CDR1 SGHTA and CDR2 FQGNSA. DNA of the CDR3: TGTGCCAGCAGCCATAGCTCAGGACAGGGCTACGAGCAGTACTTC. Amino acids: CASSHSSGQGYEQYF. Complete variable domain (other parts from reference TRBV7-2 and TRBJ2-7): GAGVSQSPSNKVTEKGKDVELRCDPISGHTALYWYRQSLGQGLEFLIYFQGNSAPDKSGLPSDRFSAERTGGSVSTLTIQRTQQEDSAVYLCASSHSSGQGYEQYFGPGTRLTVT.